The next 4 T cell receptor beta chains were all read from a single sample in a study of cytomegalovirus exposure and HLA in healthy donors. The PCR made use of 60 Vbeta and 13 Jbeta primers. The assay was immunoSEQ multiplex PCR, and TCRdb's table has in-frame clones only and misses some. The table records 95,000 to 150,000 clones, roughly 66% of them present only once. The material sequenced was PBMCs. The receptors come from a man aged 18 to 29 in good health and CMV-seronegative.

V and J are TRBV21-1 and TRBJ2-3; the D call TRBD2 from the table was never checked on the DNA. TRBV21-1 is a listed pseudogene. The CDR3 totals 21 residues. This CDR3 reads CASAPRGGTKPAYLKGDTQYF. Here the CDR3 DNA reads TGTGCCAGCGCCCCACGGGGGGGGACCAAGCCAGCCTACCTCAAGGGAGATACGCAGTATTTT.

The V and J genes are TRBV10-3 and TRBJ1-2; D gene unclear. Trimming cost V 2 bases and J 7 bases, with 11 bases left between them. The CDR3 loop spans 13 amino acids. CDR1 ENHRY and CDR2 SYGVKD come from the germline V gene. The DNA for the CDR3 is TGTGCCATCAGTGAGGCCGGACTCAGTGGCTACACCTTC. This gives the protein CAISEAGLSGYTF.

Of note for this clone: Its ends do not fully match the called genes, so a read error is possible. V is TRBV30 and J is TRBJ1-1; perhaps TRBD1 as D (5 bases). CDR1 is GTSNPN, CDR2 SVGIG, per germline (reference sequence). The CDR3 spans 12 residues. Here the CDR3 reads CAWSWEDTEASF. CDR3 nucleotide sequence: TGTGCCTGGAGTTGGGAGGACACTGAAGCTTCCTTT.

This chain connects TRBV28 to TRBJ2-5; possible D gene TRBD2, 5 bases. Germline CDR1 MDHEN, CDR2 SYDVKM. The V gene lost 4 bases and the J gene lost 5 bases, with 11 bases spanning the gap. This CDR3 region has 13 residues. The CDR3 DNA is TGTGCCAGCAGTTCGGGCTGGGAGGAGACCCAGTACTTC. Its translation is CASSSGWEETQYF.